The sequence of this TCR beta chain was determined in a study of radiation and T cells in renal cell carcinoma. General study points: Without pretreatment biopsies, baseline tumor clonotype presence was undetermined.

Stated time point: blood 4 weeks post-SBRT, at nephrectomy. The treatment: 15 Gy SBRT to primary tumor, nephrectomy 4 weeks later. Clear cell pathology was present in this patient's renal cell carcinoma. On this clone itself: The antigen remains unidentified.

The method was immunoSEQ multiplex PCR; TCRdb's version includes in-frame clones alone and lacks a portion of them. Here the sample spans 120,000 to 150,000 clones, 75% to 90% being singletons. This specimen was blood, taken from a patient whose treatment included radiotherapy and nephrectomy. This TCR came from a woman aged 45-65 years with renal cell carcinoma.

The CDR3, as DNA: TGTGCCAGCAGTTTAGATAGGACAGGGGGATCATACGAGCAGTACTTC. This translates into CASSLDRTGGSYEQYF. This rearrangement joins TRBV27 to TRBJ2-7; 10 nucleotides align to TRBD1. V lost 2 bases to trimming and J lost 4 bases; unmatched junction nucleotides: 8. Germline assignment: CDR1 MNHEY and CDR2 SMNVEV (reference sequence). This CDR3 is built from 16 residues.